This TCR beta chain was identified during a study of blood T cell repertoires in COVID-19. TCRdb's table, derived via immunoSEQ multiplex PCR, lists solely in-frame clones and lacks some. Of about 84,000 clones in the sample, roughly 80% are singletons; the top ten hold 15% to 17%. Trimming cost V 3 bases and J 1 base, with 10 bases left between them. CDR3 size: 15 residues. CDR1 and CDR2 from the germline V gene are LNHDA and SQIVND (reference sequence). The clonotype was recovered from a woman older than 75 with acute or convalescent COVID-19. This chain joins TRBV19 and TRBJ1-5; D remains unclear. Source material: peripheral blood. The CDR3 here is CASSISVGSNQPQHF. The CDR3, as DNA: TGTGCCAGTAGTATTAGCGTAGGGAGCAATCAGCCCCAGCATTTT.